Each of the 21 T cell receptor beta chains below was sequenced from the same sample in a study of T cells in Graves' hyperthyroidism and ophthalmopathy (dated by TCRdb to the late 2010s). Receptor libraries were prepared by multiplex PCR. The instrument was an Illumina HiSeq 2000. The TCR beta CDR3 regions were amplified from RNA transcripts. The first round of RT-PCR for the TCR CDR3 was performed with the HTBI primer set and the Qiagen OneStep RT-PCR kit. Using fastp at Q25 and MiXCR, TCRdb reprocessed the public reads and kept productive beta chains. Here each entry gathers all rows of one CDR3 protein and keeps the most common genes and DNA. This sample is represented by 300,000 or so distinct CDR3 sequences; 15% to 20% of them were singletons. The top ten hold less than 65% of the sample. The material sequenced was blood. The receptors stem from a woman aged 50 to 65 with Graves' hyperthyroidism.

Concerning this clonotype itself: This may arise from a read error, as a much more abundant clone is one base away. The chain combines TRBV5-1 with TRBJ2-1, with 7 positions matching TRBD2. Germline CDR1 SGHRS, CDR2 YFSETQ. This CDR3 is 15 amino acids long. The CDR3 DNA reads TGCGCCAGCAGCGAGGGACTAAGTACCTACAGTGAGCAGTTCTTC. Amino acid sequence: CASSEGLSTYSEQFF.

This clonotype has more than one count but fewer than ten. The genes are TRBV4-1 and TRBJ1-2; unclear D gene. CDR1 is MGHRA and CDR2 is YSYEKL in the germline V gene. V dropped 1 base and J dropped 2 bases, with 5 bases sitting between them. CDR3 length equals 13 residues. CDR3 coding DNA: TGCGCCAGCAGCCAAGGCATCAACTATGGCTACACCTTC. Translated: CASSQGINYGYTF.

The chain uses TRBV7-9 and TRBJ1-2; tentatively, D is TRBD1 (6 bases). The CDR3 loop spans 15 amino acids. The V gene's germline CDR1 is SEHNR and CDR2 FQNEAQ (reference sequence). Trimming shortened V by 2 bases and J by 2 bases, and 12 bases separated the two germline ends. The CDR3: CASSLNAGVNYGYTF. Here the CDR3 DNA reads TGTGCCAGCAGCTTAAATGCAGGGGTAAACTATGGCTACACCTTC. The entire variable domain, with the rest obtained from reference TRBV7-9 and TRBJ1-2, is as follows: DTGVSQNPRHKITKRGQNVTFRCDPISEHNRLYWYRQTLGQGPEFLTYFQNEAQLEKSRLLSDRFSAERPKGSFSTLEIQRTEQGDSAMYLCASSLNAGVNYGYTFGSGTRLTVV.

This clonotype was recorded at least ten times. The rearrangement uses TRBV6-1 and TRBJ1-2; 7 bases fit TRBD1. In germline, CDR1 is MNHNS, CDR2 SASEGT. V dropped 1 base and J dropped 4; count of bases not matched to a gene: 3. The CDR3 contains 14 residues. The CDR3 nucleotides read TGTGCCAGCAGTGAAGTCAGGGGGTCCTATGGCTACACCTTC. It translates to CASSEVRGSYGYTF.

This clonotype has ten or more counts. This rearrangement joins TRBV18 to TRBJ1-4; 7 positions match TRBD1. Germline V lookup: CDR1 KGHSH, CDR2 LQKENI. The CDR3 has 15 residues. With V trimmed by 3 bases and J by 7 bases, 8 bases remained unmatched. This CDR3 reads CASSPRGTASEKLFF. The CDR3 coding sequence is TGTGCCAGCTCACCGCGGGGGACAGCCAGTGAAAAACTGTTTTTT.

V is TRBV6-1 and J is TRBJ1-2; D is perhaps TRBD1 (5 bases). Germline V gene lookup returns CDR1 MNHNS and CDR2 SASEGT. V shed 9 bases and J shed 0 bases, with 23 bases lying between them. This CDR3 contains 17 residues. The CDR3 DNA reads as TGTGCCAGGGCGGGCAGGAGTGGGACCCTAGCTAACTATGGCTACACCTTC. It encodes CARAGRSGTLANYGYTF.

This clonotype has a handful of counts. This rearrangement joins TRBV2 to TRBJ1-1; maybe TRBD1 (5 bases). The CDR3 length is 18 residues. Looked up from germline, CDR1 is SNHLY and CDR2 is FYNNEI. V lost 7 bases and J lost 1, with 25 bases in between. The CDR3: CASTDPGRVGVKNTEAFF. DNA of the CDR3: TGTGCCAGCACCGACCCGGGAAGGGTGGGGGTAAAGAACACTGAAGCTTTCTTT.

This clonotype has a handful of counts. The chain has TRBV5-1 and TRBJ1-1, with TRBD1 matching 9 bases. CDR1 is SGHRS, CDR2 YFSETQ, per germline. The CDR3 totals 14 residues. Germline trimming cut 0 bases from V and 5 bases from J; bases unmatched to any gene: 2. The CDR3 sequence: CASSLEGTGTEAFF. The CDR3 coding sequence is TGCGCCAGCAGCTTGGAAGGGACAGGGACTGAAGCTTTCTTT.

On this clonotype: One junction end disagrees with the germline gene, perhaps due to a read error. The rearrangement links TRBV6-5 to TRBJ1-2; TRBD1 might be the D (5 bases). Germline assignment: CDR1 MNHEY and CDR2 SVGAGI. The CDR3 runs 15 residues. CDR3 sequence reads: CASSYGGGSDYGHTF. In nucleotides, the CDR3 is TGTGCCAGCAGTTACGGCGGGGGAAGTGACTATGGCCACACCTTC.

The genes are TRBV27 and TRBJ1-2, with D perhaps matching TRBD1 (5 bases). This CDR3 has 13 amino acids. Trimming pared 0 bases from V and 8 bases from J, leaving 10 bases between. CDR1 and CDR2 from the germline V gene are MNHEY and SMNVEV (reference sequence). In DNA form, the CDR3 reads TGTGCCAGCAGTTTATCTGGGGGAGACGGCTACACCTTC. Amino acids: CASSLSGGDGYTF.

This clonotype was detected many times. This rearrangement joins TRBV12-3 or TRBV12-4 to TRBJ2-5, with D unclear. Trimming took off 5 bases at V and 5 bases at J, with 12 bases between the two ends. This CDR3 has 13 amino acids. In DNA form, the CDR3 reads TGTGCCAGCAGTCAAAGCCGGTCGGAGACCCAGTACTTC. Its translation: CASSQSRSETQYF.

This clonotype has ten or more counts. The V gene is TRBV6-1, the J gene TRBJ2-7; D may be TRBD2 (6 bases). The CDR3 has 17 amino acids. The germline V gene has CDR1 MNHNS and CDR2 SASEGT. V was clipped by 1 base and J by 5 bases, with 21 bases between them. Here the CDR3 reads CASSEGGYGRSKHEQYF. Written as DNA, the CDR3 is TGTGCCAGCAGTGAAGGCGGGTACGGGAGATCAAAGCACGAGCAGTACTTC.

V gene TRBV9 combines with J gene TRBJ1-1, with TRBD1 matching 9 bases. CDR1 SGDLS and CDR2 YYNGEE come from the germline V gene. V lost 3 bases, J lost 1 base, and 4 bases stayed unmatched. CDR3 size: 15 residues. The CDR3 protein is CASSEQGAENTEAFF. The CDR3 nucleotides read TGTGCCAGCAGCGAACAGGGGGCAGAGAACACTGAAGCTTTCTTT.

The count of this clonotype is one. The chain is built from TRBV20-1 and TRBJ2-3; TRBD2 is a possible D gene (6 bases). CDR3 length: 16 amino acids. Germline CDR1 is DFQATT and CDR2 is SNEGSKA (reference sequence). V lost 6 bases and J lost 3, with 22 bases in between. Here the CDR3 DNA reads TGCAGTGCCGGAGACCTGGGGCGGAGGGGAACAGATACGCAGTATTTT. This codes for CSAGDLGRRGTDTQYF.

The sample holds many counts of this clonotype. V is TRBV7-9 and J is TRBJ2-5; 7 bases match TRBD1. Germline CDR1 SEHNR, CDR2 FQNEAQ (reference sequence). The CDR3 is made up of 16 amino acids. The ends lost 5 bases at V and 5 bases at J; junction bases unmatched: 14. CDR3 sequence (DNA): TGTGCCAGCAGCATCCGGGACAGCACCCCCATGGAGACCCAGTACTTC. It translates to CASSIRDSTPMETQYF.

This clonotype has a count of ten or more. This chain connects TRBV13 to TRBJ2-4, with 8 positions matching TRBD2. Germline V gene data show CDR1 as PRHDT and CDR2 as FYEKMQ (reference sequence). V was clipped by 4 bases and J by 7 bases; unmatched bases: 0. This CDR3 contains 12 residues. The CDR3 loop is CASSSSGNIQYF. In DNA form, the CDR3 reads TGTGCCAGCAGCTCTAGCGGGAACATTCAGTACTTC.

The V gene is TRBV7-8, the J gene TRBJ2-7; 12 bases are shared with TRBD2. This CDR3 has 17 residues. J lost 0 bases, V lost 5 bases, and 8 bases had no gene match. In germline, CDR1 is SGHVS, CDR2 FQNEAQ. CDR3 protein: CASSRSKTSGSSYEQYF. In DNA, the CDR3 is TGTGCCAGCAGCCGTAGTAAGACTAGCGGGAGCTCCTACGAGCAGTACTTC.

The chain couples TRBV27 to TRBJ2-4; 8 nucleotides agree with TRBD2. The junction had 8 bases not matched to a gene; V was cut back by 8 bases and J by 5 bases. CDR1 is MNHEY and CDR2 is SMNVEV in the germline V gene (reference sequence). This CDR3 contains 14 residues. The CDR3 DNA follows: TGTGCCAGCGGTACAGCGGGAGAGGAAAACATTCAGTACTTC. Amino acid sequence: CASGTAGEENIQYF.

Ten or more counts support this clonotype. This chain connects TRBV7-8 to TRBJ2-1; tentatively, D is TRBD2 (6 bases). V was cut by 5 bases and J by 1 base, with 12 bases left in between. The CDR3 length is 15 residues. Germline loops: CDR1 SGHVS, CDR2 FQNEAQ. Here the CDR3 reads CASSTRDWSYNEQFF. The CDR3 DNA reads TGTGCCAGCAGCACCCGGGACTGGTCCTACAATGAGCAGTTCTTC.

This clonotype was recorded at least ten times. The chain combines TRBV7-2 with TRBJ1-2, with TRBD1 matching 7 bases. This CDR3 region has 13 residues. Germline V gene data show CDR1 as SGHTA and CDR2 as FQGNSA. V trimming: 5 bases; J trimming: 8 bases; junction bases outside the gene matches: 8. The CDR3 protein is CASSPDRKLGYTF. The DNA of the CDR3 is TGTGCCAGCAGCCCGGACAGGAAGCTAGGCTACACCTTC.

This clonotype was observed a handful of times. This chain joins TRBV5-6 and TRBJ1-2; TRBD1 matches at 7 bases. Per the germline V gene, CDR1 is SGHDT and CDR2 is YYEEEE. The CDR3 contains 18 residues. V was pared by 4 bases and J by 2 bases, with 17 bases of the junction left unmatched. In DNA form, the CDR3 reads TGTGCCAGCAGCCTGACAGGGTTATTAGGAGAGATGAACTATGGCTACACCTTC. Amino acids: CASSLTGLLGEMNYGYTF.